One sample yielded the 8 T cell receptor beta chains listed below, sequenced in a study of T cell repertoires in cytomegalovirus infection (dated by TCRdb to 2018 to 2020). The sequencer was an Illumina HiSeq 1500. TCRdb trimmed the raw reads at Q25, called clones with MiXCR and kept productive beta chains. When rows share a CDR3 protein, they turn into one entry using the most common DNA and genes. Recorded for this sample are around 130,000 distinct CDR3 sequences; around 25% of them occurred a single time. The top ten hold roughly 33% of the sample. These receptors' targets are unknown. Material for sequencing was PBMCs, sequenced either directly or after in vitro stimulation (not recorded which). Source of these receptors: a human donor in good health (CMV status not recorded). Some clones in this sample may be carry-over from other donors' samples.

This clonotype appeared a few times. V and J are TRBV7-2 and TRBJ2-1; D is unclear. V was cut by 1 base and J by 4 bases, with 5 bases left in between. CDR1 is SGHTA, CDR2 FQGNSA, per germline. This CDR3 has 13 amino acids. For the CDR3, the DNA is TGTGCCAGCAGCTTAGGAGAATACAATGAGCAGTTCTTC. It is translated as CASSLGEYNEQFF.

This clonotype was seen a few times. The CDR3 nucleotides are TGTGCCAGCAGTTCCCGGACAGGGGTGATCCGCAATCAGCCCCAGCATTTT. Protein sequence: CASSSRTGVIRNQPQHF. The genes are TRBV27 and TRBJ1-5, with 9 bases that match TRBD1. The CDR3 has 17 residues. V lost 4 bases and J lost 2; bases outside the gene matches: 9. Germline V CDR1 and CDR2: MNHEY, SMNVEV (reference sequence).

This clonotype was seen a handful of times. This chain joins TRBV25-1 and TRBJ1-1; D ambiguous. V shed 2 bases and J shed 1 base, with 2 bases lying between them. CDR3 length equals 12 residues. Germline assignment: CDR1 MGHDK and CDR2 SYGVNS. Written as DNA, the CDR3 is TGTGCCAGCAGTGAAAGGAACACTGAAGCTTTCTTT. Translation gives CASSERNTEAFF.

The chain recombines TRBV5-4 with TRBJ1-1; unclear D gene. Germline V gives CDR1 SGHNT, CDR2 YYREEE (reference sequence). The ends were cut back, 0 bases at V and 0 bases at J, with 6 bases in the middle. The CDR3 contains 14 residues. DNA for the CDR3: TGTGCCAGCAGCTTGGGGATGATGAACACTGAAGCTTTCTTT. Encoded protein: CASSLGMMNTEAFF.

This clonotype was counted ten times or more. The rearrangement links TRBV7-2 to TRBJ1-1; unclear D gene. The CDR3 covers 11 residues. Germline-derived CDR1 and CDR2 are SGHTA and FQGNSA. V was clipped by 1 base and J by 11 bases, with 8 bases between them. Written as DNA, the CDR3 is TGTGCCAGCAGCTTAGGCGGGGTGGCTTTCTTT. Its protein is CASSLGGVAFF.

As DNA, the CDR3 is TGCAGTGCTAGAGATAGCGGGAGGGACACCGGGGAGCTGTTTTTT. Its translation: CSARDSGRDTGELFF. V is TRBV20-1 and J is TRBJ2-2, with TRBD2 identical over 11 bases. Looked up from germline, CDR1 is DFQATT and CDR2 is SNEGSKA (reference sequence). V lost 0 bases to trimming and J lost 3 bases; unmatched junction nucleotides: 0. The CDR3 has 15 amino acids.

This rearrangement joins TRBV11-3 to TRBJ2-3; the match to TRBD1 covers 12 bases. Germline V gene lookup returns CDR1 SGHNT and CDR2 YENEEA. The CDR3 sequence is 15 residues long. J was trimmed by 6 bases and V by 4 bases; bases with no gene match: 5. In DNA form, the CDR3 reads TGTGCCAGCAGCTCGGGACAGGGGGCTGCGGATACGCAGTATTTT. This gives the protein CASSSGQGAADTQYF.

This clonotype was counted only a few times. The chain links TRBV9 to TRBJ2-2; D is unclear. Germline V gives CDR1 SGDLS, CDR2 YYNGEE. CDR3 size: 13 residues. The ends were cut back, 4 bases at V and 6 bases at J, with 10 bases in the middle. Here the CDR3 reads CASSPLGPGELFF. The CDR3 DNA follows: TGTGCCAGCAGCCCTTTGGGTCCCGGGGAGCTGTTTTTT.